This is a list of T cell receptor beta chains from one sample in a study of T cell responses to AZD1222 COVID-19 vaccine. The assay was immunoSEQ multiplex PCR, and TCRdb's table has in-frame clones only and misses some. The sample carries 100,000 to 150,000 clones, roughly 91% recorded once. Specimen: peripheral blood, collected on day 0 of MenACWY control vaccination. These TCRs come from an adult in good health. CDR3s include the opening cysteine and the closing phenylalanine or tryptophan. The D gene is left open where the match is weak. Expanded clones get a size class; other rows say once, few or many, or leave the size out.

J gene	D gene	V gene	clone size	CDR3 DNA	CDR3 protein
TRBJ1-1	NA	TRBV11-2	NA	TGTGCCAGCAGCAGAAACGACGGCACTGAAGCTTTCTTT	CASSRNDGTEAFF
TRBJ2-1	NA	TRBV5-1	NA	TGCGCCAGCAGCTTGGTAGGTAATCCCTACAATGAGCAGTTCTTC	CASSLVGNPYNEQFF
TRBJ1-1	NA	TRBV19	NA	TGTGCCAGTATCGACAGTTCCATGAACACTGAAGCTTTCTTT	CASIDSSMNTEAFF
TRBJ2-3	TRBD1	TRBV24-1	NA	TGTGCCACCAGTGACCCCGGGACAGGGAGGGGTGGACGTGGTACGCAGTATTTT	CATSDPGTGRGGRGTQYF
TRBJ2-7	NA	TRBV3-1/TRBV3-2	once	TGTGCCAGCAGCCCCCCCAATCGGTACGGAGAGGGCTACGAGCAGTACTTC	CASSPPNRYGEGYEQYF
TRBJ2-3	TRBD2	TRBV11-2	NA	TGTGCCAGCAGCTCTACGACTAGCAGTATAGATACGCAGTATTTT	CASSSTTSSIDTQYF
TRBJ2-1	TRBD1	TRBV7-2	NA	TGTGCCAGCAGCTTAGGGTCGGGGACAGGGAGCTCCTACAATGAGCAGTTCTTC	CASSLGSGTGSSYNEQFF
TRBJ2-7	NA	TRBV14	NA	TGTGCCAGCAGCCAAGTCGGGTCACGGCAGTACTTC	CASSQVGSRQYF
TRBJ2-5	TRBD2	TRBV19	once	TGTGCCAGTAGTCACGGGGGGGCCCAGTACTTC	CASSHGGAQYF
TRBJ2-5	NA	TRBV6-2/TRBV6-3	few	TGTGCCAGCAGTTACGACGCGAAAGAGACCCAGTACTTC	CASSYDAKETQYF
TRBJ1-5	NA	TRBV19	once	TGTGCCAGTAGTCATCTGAGGGCGCCGAGCAATCAGCCCCAGCATTTT	CASSHLRAPSNQPQHF
TRBJ2-5	NA	TRBV4-1	NA	TGCGCCAGCAGCCAAGTCAGACGGGACACAGAGACCCAGTACTTC	CASSQVRRDTETQYF
TRBJ1-5	NA	TRBV7-9	NA	TGTGCCAGCAGCCGGGACCTTAGCAATCAGCCCCAGCATTTT	CASSRDLSNQPQHF
TRBJ2-1	NA	TRBV10-3	NA	TGTGCCATCAGAGTTCAGGGGCCCCGGTCCTACAATGAGCAGTTCTTC	CAIRVQGPRSYNEQFF
TRBJ2-7	TRBD1	TRBV12-3/TRBV12-4	NA	TGTGCCAGCAGTTACAGGGGGCTTAGCGAGCAGTACTTC	CASSYRGLSEQYF
TRBJ1-1	NA	TRBV9	NA	TGTGCCAGCAGCACCACATCGGGTGTAAACACTGAAGCTTTCTTT	CASSTTSGVNTEAFF
TRBJ2-5	NA	TRBV4-1	once	TGCGCCAGCAGCCCTGAGGGGGAGTCCTACAACCAAGAGACCCAGTACTTC	CASSPEGESYNQETQYF
TRBJ2-1	NA	TRBV11-3	NA	TGTGCCAGCAGCTTGTCCGGGACGGTTGCCTACAATGAGCAGTTCTTC	CASSLSGTVAYNEQFF
TRBJ1-5	NA	TRBV18	NA	TGTGCCAGCTCACCTGGTGTGGCTCAGCCCCAGCATTTT	CASSPGVAQPQHF
TRBJ2-7	NA	TRBV27	NA	TGTGCCAGCAGTTGGGCGGGGACGGGGGACGAGCAGTACTTC	CASSWAGTGDEQYF
TRBJ1-1	NA	TRBV28	NA	TGTGCCAGCAGTCCATCCAAGAACACTGAAGCTTTCTTT	CASSPSKNTEAFF
TRBJ1-2	NA	TRBV28	NA	TGTGCCAGCAGTTTAGACAGATATGGCTACACCTTC	CASSLDRYGYTF
TRBJ2-5	TRBD2	TRBV7-2	few	TGTGCCAGCAGCCCCCGTAGAGGGGGATTAAGTAGCGGGAGTGAGACCCAGTACTTC	CASSPRRGGLSSGSETQYF
TRBJ1-2	NA	TRBV10-3	NA	TGTGCCATCAGTGACTCAAGTTCGAGGGGAGGTGGCTACACCTTC	CAISDSSSRGGGYTF
TRBJ2-7	TRBD1	TRBV5-1	NA	TGCGCCAGCAGCTTGGGGACAGGGACCCCTAAAAGTTACGAGCAGTACTTC	CASSLGTGTPKSYEQYF
TRBJ1-1	NA	TRBV6-5	NA	TGTGCCAGCGGGCTAGGTCAGGGGAACACTGAAGCTTTCTTT	CASGLGQGNTEAFF
TRBJ2-7	NA	TRBV5-1	NA	TGCGCCAGCAGCAACCAGGAGGACGAGCAGTACTTC	CASSNQEDEQYF
TRBJ1-5	TRBD1	TRBV14	NA	TGTGCCAGCAGCGCGGACAGGGACACTCAGCCCCAGCATTTT	CASSADRDTQPQHF
TRBJ1-5	TRBD1	TRBV19	NA	TGTGCCAGTAGTCTCGAAGACAGGGCCTATAGCAATCAGCCCCAGCATTTT	CASSLEDRAYSNQPQHF
TRBJ1-1	NA	TRBV5-8	NA	TGTGCCAGCAGCCCCTGGGTACAACTGAACACTGAAGCTTTCTTT	CASSPWVQLNTEAFF
TRBJ1-2	NA	TRBV6-2/TRBV6-3	NA	TGTGCCAGCAGTTACCCCGACAGCCTCGGCGTCGGATATGGCTACACCTTC	CASSYPDSLGVGYGYTF
TRBJ1-5	NA	TRBV9	NA	TGTGCCAGCAGGGATCAGCCCCAGCATTTT	CASRDQPQHF
TRBJ2-2	TRBD2	TRBV4-2	few	TGTGCCAGCAGCCAAGCCTCTAGCGGGAGGGGCACCGGGGAGCTGTTTTTT	CASSQASSGRGTGELFF
TRBJ2-5	TRBD2	TRBV9	few	TGTGCCAGCAGCAAAGATGGACTAGCCGACAATAGGGAGACCCAGTACTTC	CASSKDGLADNRETQYF
TRBJ2-3	NA	TRBV7-2	NA	TGTGCCAGCGGGCACACAGATACGCAGTATTTT	CASGHTDTQYF
TRBJ2-1	NA	TRBV10-3	NA	TGTGCTACCATCAGTTCTGGGGCTAGCAAAGGCTCCTACAATGAGCAGTTCTTC	CATISSGASKGSYNEQFF
TRBJ1-1	NA	TRBV12-3/TRBV12-4	NA	TGTGCCAGCAGTTTGGTTGGCGTTGGAGCTTTCTTT	CASSLVGVGAFF
TRBJ1-5	TRBD1	TRBV10-1	NA	TGCGCCAGCAGTGCAGGGGGCCGGAATCAGCCCCAGCATTTT	CASSAGGRNQPQHF
TRBJ1-3	TRBD1	TRBV30	NA	TGTGCCTGGGGACAGGGGGCAAGCTCTGGAAACACCATATATTTT	CAWGQGASSGNTIYF